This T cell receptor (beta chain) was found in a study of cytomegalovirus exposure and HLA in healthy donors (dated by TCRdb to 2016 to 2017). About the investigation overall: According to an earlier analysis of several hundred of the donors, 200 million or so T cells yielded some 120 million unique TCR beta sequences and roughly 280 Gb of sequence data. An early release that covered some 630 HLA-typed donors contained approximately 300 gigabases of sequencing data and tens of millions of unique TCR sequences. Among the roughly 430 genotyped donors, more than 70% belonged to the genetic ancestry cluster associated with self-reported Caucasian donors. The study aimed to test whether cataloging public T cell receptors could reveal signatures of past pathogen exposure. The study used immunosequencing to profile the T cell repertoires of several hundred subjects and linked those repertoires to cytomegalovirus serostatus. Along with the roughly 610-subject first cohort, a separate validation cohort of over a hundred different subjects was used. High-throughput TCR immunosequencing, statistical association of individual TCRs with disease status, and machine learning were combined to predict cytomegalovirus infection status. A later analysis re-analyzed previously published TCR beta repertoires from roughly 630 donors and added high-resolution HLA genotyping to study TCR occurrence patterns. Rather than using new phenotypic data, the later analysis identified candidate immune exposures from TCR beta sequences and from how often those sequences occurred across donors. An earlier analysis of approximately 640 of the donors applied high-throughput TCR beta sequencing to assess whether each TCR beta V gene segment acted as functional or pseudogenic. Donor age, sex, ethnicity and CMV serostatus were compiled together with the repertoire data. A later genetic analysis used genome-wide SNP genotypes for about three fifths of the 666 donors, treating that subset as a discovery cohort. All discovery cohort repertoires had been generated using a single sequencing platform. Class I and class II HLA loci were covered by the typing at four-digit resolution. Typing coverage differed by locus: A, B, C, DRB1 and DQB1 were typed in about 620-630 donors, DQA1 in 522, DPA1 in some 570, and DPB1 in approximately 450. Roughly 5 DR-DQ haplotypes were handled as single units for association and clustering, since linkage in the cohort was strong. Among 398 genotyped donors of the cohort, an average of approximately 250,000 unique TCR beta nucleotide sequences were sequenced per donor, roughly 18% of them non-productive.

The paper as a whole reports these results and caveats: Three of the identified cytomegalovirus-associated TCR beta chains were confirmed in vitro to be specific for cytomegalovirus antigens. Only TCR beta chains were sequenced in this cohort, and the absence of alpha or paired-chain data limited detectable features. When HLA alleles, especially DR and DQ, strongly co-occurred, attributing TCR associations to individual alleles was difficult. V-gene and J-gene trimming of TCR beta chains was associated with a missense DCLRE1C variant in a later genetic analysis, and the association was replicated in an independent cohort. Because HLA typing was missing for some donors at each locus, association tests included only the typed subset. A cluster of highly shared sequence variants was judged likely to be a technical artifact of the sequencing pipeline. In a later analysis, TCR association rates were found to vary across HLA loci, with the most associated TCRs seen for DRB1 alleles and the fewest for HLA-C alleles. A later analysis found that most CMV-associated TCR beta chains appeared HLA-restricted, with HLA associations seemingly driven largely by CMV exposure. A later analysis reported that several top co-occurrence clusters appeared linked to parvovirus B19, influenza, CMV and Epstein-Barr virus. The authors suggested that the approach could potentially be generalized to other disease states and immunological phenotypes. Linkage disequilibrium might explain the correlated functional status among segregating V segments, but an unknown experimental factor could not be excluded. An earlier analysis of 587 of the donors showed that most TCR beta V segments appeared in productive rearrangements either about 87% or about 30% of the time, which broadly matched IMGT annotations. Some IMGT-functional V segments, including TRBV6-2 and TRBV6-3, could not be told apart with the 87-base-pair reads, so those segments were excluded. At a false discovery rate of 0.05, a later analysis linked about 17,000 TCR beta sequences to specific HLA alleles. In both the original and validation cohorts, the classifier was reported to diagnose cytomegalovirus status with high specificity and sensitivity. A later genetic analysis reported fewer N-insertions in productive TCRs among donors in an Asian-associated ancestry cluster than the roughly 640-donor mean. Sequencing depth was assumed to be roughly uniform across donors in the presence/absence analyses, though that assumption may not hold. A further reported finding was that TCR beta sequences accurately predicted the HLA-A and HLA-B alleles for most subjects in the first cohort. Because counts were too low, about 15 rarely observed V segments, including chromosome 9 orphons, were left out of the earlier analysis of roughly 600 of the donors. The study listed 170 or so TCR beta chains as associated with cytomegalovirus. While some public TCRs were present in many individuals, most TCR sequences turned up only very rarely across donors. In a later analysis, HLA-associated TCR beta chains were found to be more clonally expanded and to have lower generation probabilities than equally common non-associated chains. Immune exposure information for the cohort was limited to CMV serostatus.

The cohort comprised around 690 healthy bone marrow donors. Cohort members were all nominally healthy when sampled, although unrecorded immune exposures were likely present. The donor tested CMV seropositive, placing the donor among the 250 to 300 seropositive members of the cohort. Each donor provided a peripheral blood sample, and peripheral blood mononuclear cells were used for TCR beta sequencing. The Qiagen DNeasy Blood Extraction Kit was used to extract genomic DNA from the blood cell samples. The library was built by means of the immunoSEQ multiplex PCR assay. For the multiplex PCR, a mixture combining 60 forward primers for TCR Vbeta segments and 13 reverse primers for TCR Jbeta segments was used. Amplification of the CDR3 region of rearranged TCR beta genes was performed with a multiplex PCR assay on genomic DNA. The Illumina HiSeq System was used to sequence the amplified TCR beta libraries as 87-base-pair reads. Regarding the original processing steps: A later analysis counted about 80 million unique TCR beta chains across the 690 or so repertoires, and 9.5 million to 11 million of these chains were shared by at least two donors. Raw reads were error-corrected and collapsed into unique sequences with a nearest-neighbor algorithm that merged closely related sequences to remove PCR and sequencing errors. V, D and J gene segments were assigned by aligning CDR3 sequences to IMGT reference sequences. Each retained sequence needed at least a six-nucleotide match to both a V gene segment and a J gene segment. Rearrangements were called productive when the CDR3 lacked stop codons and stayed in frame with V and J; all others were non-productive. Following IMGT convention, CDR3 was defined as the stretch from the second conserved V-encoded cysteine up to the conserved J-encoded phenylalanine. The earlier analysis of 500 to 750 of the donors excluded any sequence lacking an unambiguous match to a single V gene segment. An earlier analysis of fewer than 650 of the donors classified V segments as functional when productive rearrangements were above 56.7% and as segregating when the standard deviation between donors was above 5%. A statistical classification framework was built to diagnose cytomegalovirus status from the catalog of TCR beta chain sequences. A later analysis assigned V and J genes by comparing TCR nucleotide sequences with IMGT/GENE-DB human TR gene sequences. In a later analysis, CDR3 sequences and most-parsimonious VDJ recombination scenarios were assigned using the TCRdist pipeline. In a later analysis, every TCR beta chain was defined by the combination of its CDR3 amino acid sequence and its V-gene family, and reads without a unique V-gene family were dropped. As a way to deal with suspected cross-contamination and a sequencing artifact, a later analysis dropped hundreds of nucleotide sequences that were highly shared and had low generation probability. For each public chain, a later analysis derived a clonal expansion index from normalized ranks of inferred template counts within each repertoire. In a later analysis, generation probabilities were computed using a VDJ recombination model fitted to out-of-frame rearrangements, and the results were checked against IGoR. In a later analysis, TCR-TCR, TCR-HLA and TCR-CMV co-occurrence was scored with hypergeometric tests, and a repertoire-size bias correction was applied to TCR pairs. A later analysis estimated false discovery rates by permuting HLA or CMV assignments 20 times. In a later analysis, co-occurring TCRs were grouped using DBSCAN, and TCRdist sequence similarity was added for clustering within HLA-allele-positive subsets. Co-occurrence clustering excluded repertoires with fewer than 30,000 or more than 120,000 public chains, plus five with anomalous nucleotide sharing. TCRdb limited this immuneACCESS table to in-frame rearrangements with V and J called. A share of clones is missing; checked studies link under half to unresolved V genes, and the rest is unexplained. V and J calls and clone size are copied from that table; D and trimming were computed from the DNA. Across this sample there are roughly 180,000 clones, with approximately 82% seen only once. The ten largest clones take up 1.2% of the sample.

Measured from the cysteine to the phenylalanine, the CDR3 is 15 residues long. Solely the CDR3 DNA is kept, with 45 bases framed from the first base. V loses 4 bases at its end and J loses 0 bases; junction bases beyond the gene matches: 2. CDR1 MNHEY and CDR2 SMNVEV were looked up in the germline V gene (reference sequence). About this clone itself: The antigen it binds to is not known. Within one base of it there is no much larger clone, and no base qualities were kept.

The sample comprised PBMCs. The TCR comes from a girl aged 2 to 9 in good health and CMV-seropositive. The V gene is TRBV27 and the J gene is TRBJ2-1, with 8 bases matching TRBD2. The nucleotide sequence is TGTGCCAGCAGTTCCGGGACTAGCTCCTACAATGAGCAGTTCTTC. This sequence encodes CASSSGTSSYNEQFF.